Listed below are T cell receptor beta chains from one sample, sequenced in a study of blood T cell repertoires in COVID-19. Clones were read by immunoSEQ multiplex PCR, and TCRdb kept only the in-frame ones, dropping some. The data show about 200,000 clones, 80% to 85% seen once. The specimen was peripheral blood. These receptors all come from a human donor in a cohort sampled during active COVID-19. The CDR3 runs from the conserved cysteine through the conserved F or W. The D gene is left open where the match is weak. Rows give clone size only sometimes, using once, few, many, or a class for an expanded clone.

d_call: TRBD1; j_call: TRBJ2-7; v_call: TRBV4-3; clone_size: NA; cdr3_aa: CASSQDWQGAREQYF; cdr3_nt: TGCGCCAGCAGCCAAGATTGGCAGGGGGCGCGGGAGCAGTACTTC
d_call: TRBD1; j_call: TRBJ1-3; v_call: TRBV18; clone_size: NA; cdr3_aa: CASSPGQVGNTIYF; cdr3_nt: TGTGCCAGCTCACCCGGACAGGTCGGAAACACCATATATTTT
d_call: NA; j_call: TRBJ1-2; v_call: TRBV5-1; clone_size: few; cdr3_aa: CASSSYLGGYTF; cdr3_nt: TGCGCCAGCAGCTCATATCTCGGGGGCTACACCTTC
d_call: TRBD2; j_call: TRBJ2-7; v_call: TRBV6-5; clone_size: NA; cdr3_aa: CASRGGSEQYF; cdr3_nt: TGTGCCAGCCGCGGGGGAAGCGAGCAGTACTTC
d_call: TRBD1; j_call: TRBJ2-1; v_call: TRBV4-3; clone_size: NA; cdr3_aa: CASSQDDRGGYNEQFF; cdr3_nt: TGCGCCAGCAGCCAAGACGACAGGGGGGGATACAATGAGCAGTTCTTC
d_call: TRBD2; j_call: TRBJ2-5; v_call: TRBV10-3; clone_size: many; cdr3_aa: CAISEIAGAGETQYF; cdr3_nt: TGTGCCATCAGTGAGATAGCGGGAGCGGGGGAGACCCAGTACTTC
d_call: NA; j_call: TRBJ1-5; v_call: TRBV7-9; clone_size: NA; cdr3_aa: CASSPGRLGNQPQHF; cdr3_nt: TGTGCCAGCAGCCCAGGGAGGTTAGGCAATCAGCCCCAGCATTTT
d_call: TRBD1; j_call: TRBJ2-3; v_call: TRBV11-1; clone_size: NA; cdr3_aa: CASRRGTVHYTDTQYF; cdr3_nt: TGTGCCAGCAGGCGAGGGACAGTCCATTACACAGATACGCAGTATTTT
d_call: TRBD1; j_call: TRBJ1-1; v_call: TRBV5-4; clone_size: NA; cdr3_aa: CASSLWTGSPEAFF; cdr3_nt: TGTGCCAGCAGCCTTTGGACAGGGTCGCCCGAAGCTTTCTTT
d_call: NA; j_call: TRBJ2-7; v_call: TRBV12-3/TRBV12-4; clone_size: few; cdr3_aa: CASSWQGHNEQYF; cdr3_nt: TGTGCCAGCAGTTGGCAGGGTCACAACGAGCAGTACTTC
d_call: TRBD2; j_call: TRBJ2-1; v_call: TRBV5-6; clone_size: NA; cdr3_aa: CASSFGGAQEFF; cdr3_nt: TGTGCCAGCAGCTTCGGGGGGGCCCAGGAGTTCTTC
d_call: TRBD1; j_call: TRBJ1-6; v_call: TRBV9; clone_size: few; cdr3_aa: CASSVGDSPPLHF; cdr3_nt: TGTGCCAGCAGCGTAGGGGACAGCCCACCCCTCCACTTT
d_call: TRBD1; j_call: TRBJ1-5; v_call: TRBV28; clone_size: NA; cdr3_aa: CASIKGAGGHQPQHF; cdr3_nt: TGTGCCAGCATTAAGGGGGCAGGAGGTCATCAGCCCCAGCATTTT
d_call: TRBD2; j_call: TRBJ2-7; v_call: TRBV7-2; clone_size: NA; cdr3_aa: CASSFTGGTLYEQYF; cdr3_nt: TGTGCCAGCAGCTTCACGGGAGGGACCCTCTACGAGCAGTACTTC
d_call: NA; j_call: TRBJ2-7; v_call: TRBV10-1; clone_size: few; cdr3_aa: CASPGQHYEQYF; cdr3_nt: TGCGCCAGCCCCGGACAACACTACGAGCAGTACTTC
d_call: TRBD1; j_call: TRBJ2-5; v_call: TRBV6-5; clone_size: once; cdr3_aa: CASSAGGLETQYF; cdr3_nt: TGTGCCAGCTCGGCAGGGGGCTTAGAGACCCAGTACTTC
d_call: NA; j_call: TRBJ1-1; v_call: TRBV7-3; clone_size: NA; cdr3_aa: CASSLESYTEAFF; cdr3_nt: TGTGCCAGCAGCTTAGAGTCTTACACTGAAGCTTTCTTT
d_call: TRBD1; j_call: TRBJ2-3; v_call: TRBV24-1; clone_size: few; cdr3_aa: CATSGGQGVSDTQYF; cdr3_nt: TGTGCCACCAGTGGGGGACAGGGGGTATCAGATACGCAGTATTTT
d_call: TRBD1; j_call: TRBJ2-2; v_call: TRBV19; clone_size: NA; cdr3_aa: CASSALRGDRGLNNGELFF; cdr3_nt: TGTGCCAGTAGCGCCCTACGAGGGGACAGGGGGCTTAACAACGGGGAGCTGTTTTTT
d_call: TRBD1; j_call: TRBJ2-7; v_call: TRBV7-9; clone_size: NA; cdr3_aa: CASSSYDRGYEQYF; cdr3_nt: TGTGCCAGCAGCTCCTATGACAGGGGCTACGAGCAGTACTTC
d_call: TRBD1; j_call: TRBJ1-5; v_call: TRBV7-2; clone_size: once; cdr3_aa: CASSRYTGGNQPQHF; cdr3_nt: TGTGCCAGCAGCAGATACACAGGGGGCAATCAGCCCCAGCATTTT
d_call: NA; j_call: TRBJ1-3; v_call: TRBV5-1; clone_size: NA; cdr3_aa: CASSSDSGNTIYF; cdr3_nt: TGCGCCAGCAGCTCAGACTCTGGAAACACCATATATTTT
d_call: TRBD2; j_call: TRBJ2-1; v_call: TRBV4-1; clone_size: NA; cdr3_aa: CASSQEGDWEGYNEQFF; cdr3_nt: TGCGCCAGCAGCCAAGAAGGGGACTGGGAGGGGTACAATGAGCAGTTCTTC
d_call: TRBD1; j_call: TRBJ2-6; v_call: TRBV5-1; clone_size: once; cdr3_aa: CASSLGQGAGANVLTF; cdr3_nt: TGCGCCAGCAGCCTGGGACAGGGGGCTGGGGCCAACGTCCTGACTTTC
d_call: NA; j_call: TRBJ2-2; v_call: TRBV5-1; clone_size: NA; cdr3_aa: CASSLITGLRELFF; cdr3_nt: TGCGCCAGCAGCTTAATAACAGGGCTCCGGGAGCTGTTTTTT
d_call: TRBD2; j_call: TRBJ2-1; v_call: TRBV7-6; clone_size: NA; cdr3_aa: CASSPYPAGGQGEQFF; cdr3_nt: TGTGCCAGCAGCCCCTACCCGGCGGGAGGGCAGGGTGAGCAGTTCTTC
d_call: NA; j_call: TRBJ1-1; v_call: TRBV7-9; clone_size: NA; cdr3_aa: CASSLGGGTEAFF; cdr3_nt: TGTGCCAGCAGCTTAGGAGGGGGCACTGAAGCTTTCTTT
d_call: NA; j_call: TRBJ2-7; v_call: TRBV7-2; clone_size: NA; cdr3_aa: CASSLASSYEQYF; cdr3_nt: TGTGCCAGCAGCTTAGCGTCTTCCTACGAGCAGTACTTC
d_call: NA; j_call: TRBJ2-2; v_call: TRBV5-1; clone_size: NA; cdr3_aa: CASSWGVADTGELFF; cdr3_nt: TGCGCCAGCTCCTGGGGGGTTGCGGACACCGGGGAGCTGTTTTTT
d_call: NA; j_call: TRBJ1-2; v_call: TRBV6-5; clone_size: NA; cdr3_aa: CATTGSIYGYTF; cdr3_nt: TGTGCCACCACGGGGAGCATCTATGGCTACACCTTC
d_call: TRBD2; j_call: TRBJ2-3; v_call: TRBV7-9; clone_size: NA; cdr3_aa: CASSRGTSGPTDTQYF; cdr3_nt: TGTGCCAGCAGCCGAGGGACTAGCGGACCCACAGATACGCAGTATTTT
d_call: TRBD2; j_call: TRBJ2-3; v_call: TRBV7-3; clone_size: NA; cdr3_aa: CASSLKGASSGGGTDTQYF; cdr3_nt: TGTGCCAGCAGCTTAAAAGGGGCCTCTAGCGGCGGAGGCACAGATACGCAGTATTTT
d_call: TRBD2; j_call: TRBJ2-5; v_call: TRBV5-5; clone_size: NA; cdr3_aa: CASSRVGTTGQETQYF; cdr3_nt: TGTGCCAGCAGCCGGGTGGGGACTACCGGACAAGAGACCCAGTACTTC
d_call: NA; j_call: TRBJ1-6; v_call: TRBV4-2; clone_size: NA; cdr3_aa: CASSPDQEYNSPLHF; cdr3_nt: TGTGCCAGCAGCCCCGACCAGGAATATAATTCACCCCTCCACTTT
d_call: NA; j_call: TRBJ1-1; v_call: TRBV6-6; clone_size: NA; cdr3_aa: CASSYSSGGNTEAFF; cdr3_nt: TGTGCCAGCAGTTACTCCTCAGGAGGGAACACTGAAGCTTTCTTT
d_call: NA; j_call: TRBJ2-1; v_call: TRBV6-5; clone_size: NA; cdr3_aa: CASSPWTQRTQFF; cdr3_nt: TGTGCCAGCAGTCCCTGGACTCAAAGGACGCAGTTCTTC
d_call: NA; j_call: TRBJ1-3; v_call: TRBV2; clone_size: many; cdr3_aa: CASSADRIAGNTIYF; cdr3_nt: TGTGCCAGCAGCGCTGACAGGATCGCTGGAAACACCATATATTTT